The entry that follows covers one TCR beta chain sequence. Its target is unknown. Stem cell-like memory, regulatory, central memory and naive CD4+ cells were sorted via CD45RO/CCR7/CD25/CD127/CD95/CD27. This sample stems from a study of beta chain features in type 1 diabetes. In the study overall: On cell yields, gender and age, patients and healthy donors were similar. General study results and limits: There was a moderate but significant shortening of TCRB CDR3s in all four CD4+ subsets of Type 1 diabetes patients.

Isolated RNA was reverse transcribed in full, so expressed TCRB transcripts were sequenced. Measured with immunoSEQ multiplex PCR; TCRdb has only the in-frame clones, and not every one. The top ten clones hold more than 0.015% of a sample with over 350,000 clones, about 16% of them seen once. Germline V lookup: CDR1 SEHNR, CDR2 FQNEAQ (reference sequence). This CDR3 comprises 15 residues. With 4 bases clipped from V and 1 base from J, the junction kept 6 bases outside the gene matches. The TCR comes from a woman aged 18-29 years in good health. The chain links TRBV7-9 to TRBJ1-1, with 7 bases lining up with TRBD1. The sample comprised naive CD4+ T cells from blood. CDR3 DNA: TGTGCCAGCAGCTCACCGGGACAGCAGAACACTGAAGCTTTCTTT. Its translation is CASSSPGQQNTEAFF. The variable domain in full, completed from reference TRBV7-9 and TRBJ1-1, reads DTGVSQNPRHKITKRGQNVTFRCDPISEHNRLYWYRQTLGQGPEFLTYFQNEAQLEKSRLLSDRFSAERPKGSFSTLEIQRTEQGDSAMYLCASSSPGQQNTEAFFGQGTRLTVV.